These 17 T cell receptor beta chains originate from one sample sequenced in a study of blood T cells in healthy people across ages. Sample-barcoded 5' priming and a J-beta primer mix drove a second PCR of 7 to 11 cycles. TCRdb re-analysed the 5' RACE reads in MiXCR, keeping a single row per CDR3 protein. There are 700,000 or so distinct CDR3 sequences in the sample; about a fifth occur only once, and roughly 22% lies in the top ten. Specimen: blood. These receptors were collected from a man aged 70-80 years in good health.

The J gene is TRBJ2-3, the V gene TRBV27; TRBD2 might be the D (6 bases). Trimming cost V 3 bases and J 2 bases, with 15 bases left between them. Germline V gene data show CDR1 as MNHEY and CDR2 as SMNVEV (reference sequence). The CDR3 runs to 16 residues. CDR3 coding DNA: TGTGCCAGCAGTTTCAGGGCTAGCGTATCCACAGATACGCAGTATTTT. Its translation is CASSFRASVSTDTQYF.

The chain is built from TRBV6-6 and TRBJ1-1; the D gene is possibly TRBD1 (5 bases). The ends were cut back, 6 bases at V and 3 bases at J, with 11 bases in the middle. This CDR3 region has 13 residues. Per the germline V gene, CDR1 is MNHNY and CDR2 is SVGAGI (reference sequence). CDR3 sequence: CASSPRGYTEAFF. The CDR3 coding sequence is TGTGCCAGCAGCCCCCGGGGCTACACTGAAGCTTTCTTT.

The chain carries TRBV10-1 and TRBJ2-7; perhaps TRBD2 as D (6 bases). Germline V CDR1 and CDR2: WNHNN, SYGVQD (reference sequence). The length of the CDR3 is 12 residues. V gave up 3 bases and J gave up 6 bases, with 9 bases separating them. The CDR3 DNA is TGCGCCAGCAGTGACGGGGGTAGCGAGCAGTACTTC. Protein product: CASSDGGSEQYF.

V gene TRBV20-1 combines with J gene TRBJ1-1; D gene unclear. Trimming removed 4 bases from V and 1 base from J, with 10 bases in between. Germline V gene lookup returns CDR1 DFQATT and CDR2 SNEGSKA (reference sequence). CDR3 length equals 13 residues. CDR3 DNA sequence: TGCAGTGCTAACGGGCCGAAGAACACTGAAGCTTTCTTT. Protein: CSANGPKNTEAFF.

This chain joins TRBV5-1 and TRBJ1-2; 10 bases match TRBD1. J lost 8 bases, V lost 4 bases, and 11 bases had no gene match. CDR3 length: 15 residues. Germline assignment: CDR1 SGHRS and CDR2 YFSETQ. The CDR3 DNA reads as TGCGCCAGCAGCATACCGGGACAGGGGAAGAGGGGCTACACCTTC. Its translation: CASSIPGQGKRGYTF. Full variable domain (missing parts from reference TRBV5-1 and TRBJ1-2): KAGVTQTPRYLIKTRGQQVTLSCSPISGHRSVSWYQQTPGQGLQFLFEYFSETQRNKGNFPGRFSGRQFSNSRSEMNVSTLELGDSALYLCASSIPGQGKRGYTFGSGTRLTVV.

This clonotype has a single count. The chain carries TRBV11-2 and TRBJ2-2; D ambiguous. The CDR3 runs 14 residues. V lost 4 bases to trimming and J lost 4 bases, with 10 bases between them. The V gene's germline CDR1 is SGHAT and CDR2 FQNNGV. Here the CDR3 reads CASSSWRTTGELFF. In nucleotides, the CDR3 is TGTGCCAGCAGCTCATGGCGGACCACCGGGGAGCTGTTTTTT.

The chain uses TRBV6-5 and TRBJ1-6, with D perhaps TRBD1 (5 bases). The length of the CDR3 is 14 residues. V dropped 8 bases and J dropped 5 bases, with 13 bases sitting between them. Per germline, CDR1 MNHEY and CDR2 SVGAGI. CDR3: CASGPGPHNSPLHF. In nucleotides, the CDR3 is TGTGCCAGCGGACCGGGACCACATAATTCACCCCTCCACTTT.

The CDR3 nucleotides read TGCGCCAGCAGCCAAGCGATCCTAGCGAGGAGGTCTGATACGCAGTATTTT. It codes for CASSQAILARRSDTQYF. This rearrangement joins TRBV4-1 to TRBJ2-3, with TRBD2 as a possible D gene (6 bases). Germline CDR1 and CDR2: MGHRA and YSYEKL. The CDR3 totals 17 residues. V was trimmed by 1 base and J by 6 bases, leaving 20 bases between them.

The chain has TRBV11-2 and TRBJ1-4; tentatively, D is TRBD1 (6 bases). This CDR3 region has 14 residues. Germline-derived CDR1 and CDR2 are SGHAT and FQNNGV. Between the trimmed V and J ends, which lost 6 bases and 0 bases, there was a span of 8 bases. The chain's CDR3 is CASRRGTTNEKLFF. The CDR3 DNA reads as TGTGCCAGCAGGAGGGGGACAACTAATGAAAAACTGTTTTTT. The whole variable domain, filled in from reference TRBV11-2 and TRBJ1-4, reads EAGVAQSPRYKIIEKRQSVAFWCNPISGHATLYWYQQILGQGPKLLIQFQNNGVVDDSQLPKDRFSAERLKGVDSTLKIQPAKLEDSAVYLCASRRGTTNEKLFFGSGTQLSVL.

This clonotype was seen a few times. CDR3 nucleotide sequence: TGTGCCACCAGTGATACAGGACGCTCCAGGGGAGCTTTCTTT. This gives the protein CATSDTGRSRGAFF. V is TRBV24-1 and J is TRBJ1-1, with D perhaps TRBD1 (6 bases). CDR1 KGHDR and CDR2 SFDVKD come from the germline V gene. The CDR3 runs to 14 residues. With 3 bases removed from V and 10 bases from J, the gap between germline ends came to 17 bases.

This clonotype occurred a few times. CDR3 amino acids: CASSLVRAGRGSYEQYV. CDR3 sequence (DNA): TGTGCCAGCAGCTTAGTACGTGCGGGGAGGGGTTCCTACGAGCAGTACGTC. This chain links TRBV7-9 with TRBJ2-1; 7 bases match TRBD2. The tail of the sequence fits TRBJ2-7 better, so the J call may be wrong. This CDR3 comprises 17 residues. CDR1 and CDR2 from the germline V gene are SEHNR and FQNEAQ (reference sequence).

The rearrangement uses TRBV6-6 and TRBJ2-5; 14 bases match TRBD2. Germline loops: CDR1 MNHNY, CDR2 SVGAGI (reference sequence). J lost 5 bases, V lost 5 bases, and 7 bases had no gene match. This CDR3 is built from 16 residues. The DNA for the CDR3 is TGTGCCAGCAGTGGGGGACTAGCGGGGGCCTTTGAGACCCAGTACTTC. It encodes CASSGGLAGAFETQYF.

The V gene is TRBV7-2, the J gene TRBJ2-1; no clear D. V was cut by 4 bases and J by 6 bases, with 10 bases left in between. Germline V gives CDR1 SGHTA, CDR2 FQGNSA. This CDR3 region has 13 residues. The CDR3 nucleotides are TGTGCCAGCAGCTGGAATAGGGTCAATGAGCAGTTCTTC. Translating gives CASSWNRVNEQFF.

This clonotype was picked up a small number of times. V usage is TRBV10-1 and J usage is TRBJ2-1; perhaps TRBD2 as D (5 bases). From germline, CDR1 is WNHNN and CDR2 SYGVQD (reference sequence). With 3 bases removed from V and 9 bases from J, the gap between germline ends came to 6 bases. This CDR3 contains 11 residues. CDR3 DNA: TGCGCCAGCAGTGACAGCGGTGAGCAGTTCTTC. Translated: CASSDSGEQFF.

The chain links TRBV5-1 to TRBJ2-1, with D perhaps TRBD1 (8 bases). The CDR3 covers 16 residues. Deletions cut 0 bases from V and 8 bases from J, with 18 bases between. The V gene's germline CDR1 is SGHRS and CDR2 YFSETQ. The chain's CDR3 is CASSLASGTGSYEQFF. For the CDR3, the DNA is TGCGCCAGCAGCTTGGCCAGCGGGACAGGCTCCTATGAGCAGTTCTTC.

The genes are TRBV25-1 and TRBJ2-1; 13 bases map to TRBD2. The germline CDR1 and CDR2 sequences are MGHDK and SYGVNS. The CDR3 has 15 residues. V gave up 4 bases and J gave up 7 bases; unmatched junction bases: 4. As DNA, the CDR3 is TGTGCCAGCAGTGGGACTAGCGGGAGCAGAAATGAGCAGTTCTTC. Encoded protein: CASSGTSGSRNEQFF.

This chain links TRBV14 with TRBJ2-1; the D gene could be TRBD1 or TRBD2 (7 bases each). The CDR3 runs 15 residues. V dropped 2 bases and J dropped 9 bases, with 17 bases sitting between them. Germline loops: CDR1 SGHDN, CDR2 FVKESK. In DNA form, the CDR3 reads TGTGCCAGCAGCCAATGGGAGGGGGCTCCCGGTGAGCAGTTCTTC. Translation gives CASSQWEGAPGEQFF.